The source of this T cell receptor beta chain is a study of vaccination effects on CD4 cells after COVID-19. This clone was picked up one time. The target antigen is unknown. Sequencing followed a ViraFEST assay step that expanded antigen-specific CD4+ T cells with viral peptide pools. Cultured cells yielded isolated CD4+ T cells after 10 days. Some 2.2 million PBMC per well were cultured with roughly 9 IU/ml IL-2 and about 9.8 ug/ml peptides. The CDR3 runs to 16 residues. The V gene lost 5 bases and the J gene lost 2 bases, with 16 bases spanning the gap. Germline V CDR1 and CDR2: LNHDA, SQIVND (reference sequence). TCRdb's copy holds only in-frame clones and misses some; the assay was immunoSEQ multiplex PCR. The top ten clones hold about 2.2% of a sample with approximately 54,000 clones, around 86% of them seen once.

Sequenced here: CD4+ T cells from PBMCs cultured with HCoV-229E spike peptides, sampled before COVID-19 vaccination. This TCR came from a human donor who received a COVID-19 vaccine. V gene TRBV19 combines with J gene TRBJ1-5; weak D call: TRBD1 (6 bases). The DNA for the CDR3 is TGTGCCAGTAGTCCGAGTACAGGGAAGGGCAATCAGCCCCAGCATTTT. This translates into CASSPSTGKGNQPQHF.